Listed below are T cell receptor beta chains from one sample, sequenced in a study of blood T cell repertoires in COVID-19. Measured with immunoSEQ multiplex PCR; TCRdb has only the in-frame clones, and not every one. The profile shows 55,000 to 65,000 clones, 70% to 85% of them singletons. Sequences were obtained from peripheral blood. The receptors derive from a woman aged 55-69 years with acute or convalescent COVID-19. The CDR3 runs from the conserved cysteine through the conserved F or W.

V	J	CDR3
TRBV19	TRBJ1-5	CASTLGGTGVSSQHF
TRBV18	TRBJ2-2	CASSSRESGELFF
TRBV7-8	TRBJ1-3	CASSLFSTAAGNTIYF
TRBV7-6	TRBJ1-6	CASSLSQGYNSPLHF
TRBV3-1/TRBV3-2	TRBJ1-6	CASSQDLDGNNSPLHF
TRBV9	TRBJ2-1	CASSVGWLRQGGNEQFF
TRBV29-1	TRBJ2-2	CSASRVTSDTGELFF
TRBV7-3	TRBJ2-2	CASSLRPGQGSGELFF
TRBV19	TRBJ1-1	CASRDTGNEAFF
TRBV4-2	TRBJ2-2	CASSRNRETGELFF
TRBV10-3	TRBJ1-1	CAISESQARSSNTEAFF
TRBV6-6	TRBJ1-5	CASSHLPGQGPNQPQHF
TRBV19	TRBJ1-2	CASSIDIPYGYTF
TRBV6-5	TRBJ2-3	CASSWNGGASDTQYF
TRBV5-4	TRBJ2-1	CASRDSPNEQFF
TRBV6-5	TRBJ1-1	CASSVQGGTEAFF
TRBV24-1	TRBJ1-3	CATDLLRTVGSGNTIYF
TRBV5-1	TRBJ1-2	CASSLMTGTGGQGYTF
TRBV2	TRBJ2-3	CASVGLLAADTQYF
TRBV7-3	TRBJ2-3	CASSKGPAGGGADTQYF
TRBV6-2/TRBV6-3	TRBJ1-5	CASSYPGQGPPLGVTQHF
TRBV10-2	TRBJ2-5	CASSGQGETQYF
TRBV30	TRBJ2-1	CAWEGRGYNEQFF
TRBV30	TRBJ1-4	CAWSLGVWREKLFF
TRBV9	TRBJ2-2	CASSAGGFSTGELFF
TRBV7-2	TRBJ1-1	CASRDLGTAMNTEAFF
TRBV7-8	TRBJ1-2	CASSLGGQKTYGYTF